This T cell receptor (beta chain) was observed in a study of blood T cell repertoires in COVID-19. Study as a whole: The samples span acute and convalescent COVID-19 from the United States, Italy and Spain. Sample material is recorded as cDNA or gDNA derived from T cells, B-cell-depleted T cells, or PBMCs.

As processed by the authors: Reference gene primer amplification gave estimated nucleated cell counts. Using immunoSEQ multiplex PCR, the repertoire was profiled, and TCRdb retains in-frame clones only, with some absent. V, J and clone size reflect that table, while D and trimming were determined from the DNA. The sample records 260,000 or so clones, roughly 88% being singletons. This clone has a handful of counts. Germline V gene lookup returns CDR1 MGHRA and CDR2 YSYEKL. The CDR3 contains 14 residues. Trimming at V came to 4 bases and at J to 7 bases, leaving 10 bases not matched to a gene. Specimen: peripheral blood. This sequence joins TRBV4-1 and TRBJ2-7; TRBD1 matches 7 bases. This sequence was found in a man aged 18-30 years with active or convalescent COVID-19. This CDR3 is CASSPRGQQVEQYF. The CDR3 DNA is TGCGCCAGCAGCCCAAGGGGACAGCAAGTGGAGCAGTACTTC.